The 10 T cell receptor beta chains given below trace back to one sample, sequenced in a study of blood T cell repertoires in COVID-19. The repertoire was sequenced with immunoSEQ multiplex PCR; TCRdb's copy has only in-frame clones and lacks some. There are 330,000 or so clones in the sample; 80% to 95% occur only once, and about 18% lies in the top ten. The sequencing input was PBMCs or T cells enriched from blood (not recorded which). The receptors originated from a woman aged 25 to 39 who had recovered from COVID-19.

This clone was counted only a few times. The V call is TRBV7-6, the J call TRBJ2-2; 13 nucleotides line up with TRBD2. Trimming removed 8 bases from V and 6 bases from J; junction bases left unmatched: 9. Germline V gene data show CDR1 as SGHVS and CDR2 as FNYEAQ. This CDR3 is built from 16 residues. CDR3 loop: CASSRRLAGGAGELFF. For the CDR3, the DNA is TGTGCCAGCTCGCGAAGACTAGCGGGGGGTGCCGGGGAGCTGTTTTTT. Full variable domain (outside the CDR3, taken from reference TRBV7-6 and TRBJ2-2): GAGVSQSPRYKVTKRGQDVALRCDPISGHVSLYWYRQALGQGPEFLTYFNYEAQQDKSGLPNDRFSAERPEGSISTLTIQRTEQRDSAMYRCASSRRLAGGAGELFFGEGSRLTVL.

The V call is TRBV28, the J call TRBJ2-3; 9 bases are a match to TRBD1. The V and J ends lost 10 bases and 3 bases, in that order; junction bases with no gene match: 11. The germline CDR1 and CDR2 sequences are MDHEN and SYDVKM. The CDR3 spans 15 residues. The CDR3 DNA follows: TGTGCCACCCGAGGGACAGGGCGAGGAACAGATACGCAGTATTTT. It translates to CATRGTGRGTDTQYF.

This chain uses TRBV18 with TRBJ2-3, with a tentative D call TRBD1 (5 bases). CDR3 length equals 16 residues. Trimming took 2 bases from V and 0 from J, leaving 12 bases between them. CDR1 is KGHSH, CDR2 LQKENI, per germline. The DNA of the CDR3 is TGTGCCAGCTCACCATTACCAGGGATTAGCACAGATACGCAGTATTTT. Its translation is CASSPLPGISTDTQYF. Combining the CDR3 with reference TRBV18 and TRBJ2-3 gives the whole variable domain NAGVMQNPRHLVRRRGQEARLRCSPMKGHSHVYWYRQLPEEGLKFMVYLQKENIIDESGMPKERFSAEFPKEGPSILRIQQVVRGDSAAYFCASSPLPGISTDTQYFGPGTRLTVL.

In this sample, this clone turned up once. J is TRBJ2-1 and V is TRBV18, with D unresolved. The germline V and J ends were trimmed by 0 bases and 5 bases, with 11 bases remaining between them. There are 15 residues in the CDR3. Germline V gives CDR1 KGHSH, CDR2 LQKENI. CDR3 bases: TGTGCCAGCTCACCACCTGAGACAACGAACAATGAGCAGTTCTTC. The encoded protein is CASSPPETTNNEQFF.

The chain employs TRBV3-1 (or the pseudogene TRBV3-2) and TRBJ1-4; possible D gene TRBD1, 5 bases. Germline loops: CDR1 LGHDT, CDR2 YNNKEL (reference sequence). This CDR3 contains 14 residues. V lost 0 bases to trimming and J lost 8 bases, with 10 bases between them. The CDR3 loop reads CASSQDQGREKLFF. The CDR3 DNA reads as TGTGCCAGCAGCCAAGATCAGGGTCGGGAAAAACTGTTTTTT.

The CDR3 nucleotides read TGTGCCAGCAGCTACCCCGGGACAGACCCCTACTTC. Residues: CASSYPGTDPYF. V usage is TRBV7-2 and J usage is TRBJ2-7, with TRBD1 matching over 7 bases. In germline, CDR1 is SGHTA, CDR2 FQGNSA. The V and J ends lost 4 bases and 13 bases, in that order; junction bases with no gene match: 10. The CDR3 is 12 amino acids.

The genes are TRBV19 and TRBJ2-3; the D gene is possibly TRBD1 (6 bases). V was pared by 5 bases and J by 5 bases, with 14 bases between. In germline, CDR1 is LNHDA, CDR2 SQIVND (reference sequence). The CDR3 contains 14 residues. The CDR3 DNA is TGTGCCAGTAGTTCACAGGGTTTGTTAGATACGCAGTATTTT. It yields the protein CASSSQGLLDTQYF.

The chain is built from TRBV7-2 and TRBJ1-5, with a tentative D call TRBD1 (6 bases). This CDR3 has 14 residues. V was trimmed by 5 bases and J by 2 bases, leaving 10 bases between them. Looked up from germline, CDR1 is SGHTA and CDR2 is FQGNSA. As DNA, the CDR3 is TGTGCCAGCAGCCCGGACAGCGGCAATCAGCCCCAGCATTTT. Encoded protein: CASSPDSGNQPQHF.

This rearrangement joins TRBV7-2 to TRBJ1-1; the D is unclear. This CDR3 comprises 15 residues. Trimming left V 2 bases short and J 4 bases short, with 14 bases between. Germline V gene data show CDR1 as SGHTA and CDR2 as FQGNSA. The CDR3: CASSLNSGSSTEAFF. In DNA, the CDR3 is TGTGCCAGCAGCTTAAATTCCGGTTCGAGCACTGAAGCTTTCTTT.

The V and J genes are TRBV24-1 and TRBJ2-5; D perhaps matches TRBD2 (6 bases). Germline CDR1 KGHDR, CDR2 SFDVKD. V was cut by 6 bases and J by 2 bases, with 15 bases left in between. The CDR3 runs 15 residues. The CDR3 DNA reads TGTGCCACCAGTCGGGGCGGGATGGGGCAAGAGACCCAGTACTTC. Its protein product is CATSRGGMGQETQYF.